The 2 T cell receptor beta chains listed next were all sequenced from one sample in a study of CD4 and CD8 cells across lung adenocarcinoma regions. MiXCR was run by TCRdb on the PCR reads, yielding one entry per CDR3 protein. Counted here are 10,000 or so distinct CDR3 sequences, roughly 50% occurring once; the ten biggest clones make up 40% to 50%. Sequencing used CD8+ T cells from the margin of a lung tumor. The receptors originated from a female donor with lung adenocarcinoma. The CD4 and CD8 labels of this study may be unreliable.

The chain carries TRBV7-9 and TRBJ1-1; TRBD1 might be the D (5 bases). V was clipped by 5 bases and J by 3 bases, with 22 bases between them. This CDR3 comprises 17 residues. Germline CDR1 and CDR2: SEHNR and FQNEAQ (reference sequence). The DNA of the CDR3 is TGTGCCAGCAGCCTACTGCATAGGGTTGCGGGGGACACTGAAGCTTTCTTT. It specifies CASSLLHRVAGDTEAFF.

This clonotype has ten or more counts. This chain links TRBV4-1 with TRBJ2-1; D assignment may be TRBD1 or TRBD2 (7 bases each). The germline V and J ends were trimmed by 1 base and 2 bases, with 15 bases remaining between them. CDR1 MGHRA and CDR2 YSYEKL come from the germline V gene. The CDR3 is 17 residues long. CDR3 nucleotide sequence: TGCGCCAGCAGCCAAGTCCCCAGGGGGGGCACCTACAATGAGCAGTTCTTC. This encodes CASSQVPRGGTYNEQFF.